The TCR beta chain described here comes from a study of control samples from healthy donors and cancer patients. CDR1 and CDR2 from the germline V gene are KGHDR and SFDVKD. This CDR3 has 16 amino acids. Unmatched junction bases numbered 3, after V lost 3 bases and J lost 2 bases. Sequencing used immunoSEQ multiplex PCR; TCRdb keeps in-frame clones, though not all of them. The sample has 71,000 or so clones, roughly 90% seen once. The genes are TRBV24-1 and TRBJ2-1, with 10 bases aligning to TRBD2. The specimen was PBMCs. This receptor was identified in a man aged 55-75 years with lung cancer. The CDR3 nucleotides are TGTGCCACCAGTGATGGGCTAGCGGGGGCCTACAATGAGCAGTTCTTC. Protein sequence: CATSDGLAGAYNEQFF.